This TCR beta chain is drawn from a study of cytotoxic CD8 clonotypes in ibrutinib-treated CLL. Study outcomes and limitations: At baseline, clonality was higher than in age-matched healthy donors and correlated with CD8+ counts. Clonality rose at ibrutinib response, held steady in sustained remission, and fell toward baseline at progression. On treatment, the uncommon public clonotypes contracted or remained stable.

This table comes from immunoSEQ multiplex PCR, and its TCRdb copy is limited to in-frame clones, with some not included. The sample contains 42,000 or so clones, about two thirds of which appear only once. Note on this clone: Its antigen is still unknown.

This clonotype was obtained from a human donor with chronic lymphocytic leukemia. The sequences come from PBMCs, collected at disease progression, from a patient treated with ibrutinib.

The CDR3 sequence is CASSLPGQPYEQYF. The CDR3 DNA is TGTGCCAGCAGCCTTCCGGGACAGCCCTACGAGCAGTACTTC. V gene TRBV5-8 combines with J gene TRBJ2-7, with 7 bases matching TRBD1. With 4 bases clipped from V and 2 bases from J, the junction kept 6 bases outside the gene matches. Germline CDR1 SGHTS, CDR2 YDEGEE. This CDR3 is 14 amino acids long.